The rows below give T cell receptor beta chains drawn from one sample of a study of blood T cell repertoires in COVID-19. Here immunoSEQ multiplex PCR was the method, and the copy in TCRdb shows in-frame clones only, minus some. The sample has more than 150,000 clones, about 88% seen once; the top ten hold roughly 0.99%. Sequencing was performed on peripheral blood. These receptors all come from a man between 18 and 35 years old with acute or convalescent COVID-19. Each CDR3 is given with its conserved first and last residue. The D gene is left open where the match is weak. The listing skips clone size in some rows; elsewhere it reads once, few, many or a size class.

CDR3 length	clone size	V gene	D gene	J gene	CDR3 protein	CDR3 DNA
15	-	TRBV6-5	-	TRBJ2-7	CASSLQGGTSYEQYF	TGTGCCAGCAGCCTCCAGGGGGGCACATCCTACGAGCAGTACTTC
13	-	TRBV30	TRBD1	TRBJ1-2	CAWSPQGVGGYTF	TGTGCCTGGAGCCCACAGGGGGTTGGTGGCTACACCTTC
15	-	TRBV6-5	-	TRBJ1-3	CASSYDKTSGNTIYF	TGTGCCAGCAGTTATGACAAAACCTCTGGAAACACCATATATTTT
17	-	TRBV19	-	TRBJ1-5	CASSGKYRDLKNQPQHF	TGTGCCAGTAGTGGCAAGTACAGGGATCTGAAGAATCAGCCCCAGCATTTT
16	-	TRBV3-1/TRBV3-2	-	TRBJ2-1	CASSQGGGGYYNEQFF	TGTGCCAGCAGCCAAGGAGGTGGCGGGTACTACAATGAGCAGTTCTTC
16	once	TRBV7-9	-	TRBJ2-1	CASSFAGATNYNEQFF	TGTGCCAGCAGCTTCGCAGGGGCCACAAACTACAATGAGCAGTTCTTC
13	-	TRBV4-1	TRBD1	TRBJ1-1	CASSSSGGTEAFF	TGCGCCAGCAGCTCTTCAGGGGGGACTGAAGCTTTCTTT
13	-	TRBV2	-	TRBJ2-5	CASRGYLQETQYF	TGTGCCAGCAGGGGCTACCTACAAGAGACCCAGTACTTC
16	-	TRBV5-1	TRBD1	TRBJ2-5	CASSLGGRTGEETQYF	TGCGCCAGCAGCTTGGGAGGGAGGACAGGGGAAGAGACCCAGTACTTC
15	-	TRBV30	-	TRBJ1-1	CAWSVQKGMNTEAFF	TGTGCCTGGAGTGTACAGAAGGGGATGAACACTGAAGCTTTCTTT
14	few	TRBV10-3	TRBD1	TRBJ1-2	CAISDRGLGYGYTF	TGTGCCATCAGTGACAGGGGGCTAGGGTATGGCTACACCTTC
15	-	TRBV9	-	TRBJ2-7	CASSPEGMQGYEQYF	TGTGCCAGCAGCCCCGAAGGGATGCAGGGCTACGAGCAGTACTTC
19	-	TRBV3-1/TRBV3-2	TRBD1	TRBJ1-3	CASSQRWWNRDSSGNTIYF	TGTGCCAGCAGCCAACGATGGTGGAACAGGGACAGCTCTGGAAACACCATATATTTT
15	-	TRBV2	-	TRBJ1-1	CASSVNWGVNTEAFF	TGTGCCAGCAGTGTTAATTGGGGAGTGAACACTGAAGCTTTCTTT
13	-	TRBV7-9	-	TRBJ2-7	CASSLKRGSEQYF	TGTGCCAGCAGCTTAAAAAGGGGGTCCGAGCAGTACTTC
15	-	TRBV13	TRBD1	TRBJ1-4	CASTERGTGDEKLFF	TGTGCCAGCACCGAAAGGGGGACAGGAGACGAAAAACTGTTTTTT
12	-	TRBV2	-	TRBJ1-6	CASRVFRSPLHF	TGTGCCAGCCGTGTTTTCCGGTCACCCCTCCACTTT
13	-	TRBV29-1	TRBD1	TRBJ1-4	CSTRDREVEKLFF	TGCAGCACCCGAGACAGGGAAGTTGAAAAACTGTTTTTT
15	-	TRBV7-3	TRBD1	TRBJ2-5	CASSLAGTVSETQYF	TGTGCCAGCAGCTTAGCTGGGACAGTGAGCGAGACCCAGTACTTC
15	few	TRBV5-8	-	TRBJ1-2	CASSLAAGSTYGYTF	TGTGCCAGCAGCTTGGCGGCAGGGTCTACCTATGGCTACACCTTC
13	-	TRBV5-6	-	TRBJ1-4	CASSLERDEKLFF	TGTGCCAGCAGCTTGGAGAGGGATGAAAAACTGTTTTTT
13	-	TRBV12-3/TRBV12-4	TRBD1	TRBJ1-1	CASSGQGSTEAFF	TGTGCCAGCAGTGGACAGGGCTCGACTGAAGCTTTCTTT
18	-	TRBV24-1	TRBD2	TRBJ2-3	CATSDPLGGSGVGDTQYF	TGTGCCACCAGTGACCCCCTGGGAGGAAGCGGGGTTGGGGATACGCAGTATTTT
15	-	TRBV7-6	TRBD1	TRBJ2-5	CASSGDRAPRETQYF	TGTGCCAGCAGCGGGGACAGGGCGCCGCGGGAGACCCAGTACTTC
15	-	TRBV28	-	TRBJ1-6	CASVYNRVYNSPLHF	TGTGCCAGCGTTTACAACAGGGTTTATAATTCACCCCTCCACTTT
15	-	TRBV2	-	TRBJ1-6	CASGPGTGNTSPLHF	TGTGCCAGCGGCCCCGGCACAGGGAATACTTCACCCCTCCACTTT
15	-	TRBV2	-	TRBJ2-2	CASSDGQIGTGELFF	TGTGCCAGCAGTGATGGGCAGATCGGCACCGGGGAGCTGTTTTTT
14	-	TRBV25-1	-	TRBJ2-5	CASSERLASETQYF	TGTGCCAGCAGTGAACGCCTAGCTTCGGAGACCCAGTACTTC
14	-	TRBV24-1	TRBD1	TRBJ2-1	CATSDPAGTGYEFF	TGTGCCACCAGTGATCCCGCCGGGACAGGGTATGAGTTCTTC
13	few	TRBV6-5	-	TRBJ1-1	CASRRGQNTEAFF	TGTGCCAGCAGACGCGGACAGAACACTGAAGCTTTCTTT
14	-	TRBV27	TRBD1	TRBJ2-7	CASSPTTGGYEQYF	TGTGCCAGCAGCCCCACGACAGGGGGTTACGAGCAGTACTTC
17	once	TRBV14	-	TRBJ2-1	CASSQDRGPRAYNEQFF	TGTGCCAGCAGCCAAGACAGGGGCCCTAGGGCTTACAATGAGCAGTTCTTC
17	-	TRBV12-5	TRBD1	TRBJ1-5	CASGLRATGALNQPQHF	TGTGCTAGTGGTTTGAGGGCGACAGGGGCCCTCAATCAGCCCCAGCATTTT
15	-	TRBV6-5	-	TRBJ1-4	CASSLSGATNEKLFF	TGTGCCAGCAGTTTATCGGGGGCAACTAATGAAAAACTGTTTTTT
14	few	TRBV7-3	-	TRBJ1-6	CASSPLRHNSPLHF	TGTGCCAGCAGCCCCCTGAGGCATAATTCACCCCTCCACTTT
15	-	TRBV7-3	TRBD2	TRBJ2-1	CASSPAGTSYNEQFF	TGTGCCAGCAGCCCTGCCGGGACTAGCTACAATGAGCAGTTCTTC
15	-	TRBV5-4	TRBD1	TRBJ1-3	CASSLQQGAGNTIYF	TGTGCCAGCAGTTTGCAACAGGGGGCTGGAAACACCATATATTTT
18	once	TRBV5-3	TRBD2	TRBJ2-1	CARPVTPSGGAPYNEQFF	TGTGCCAGACCCGTTACCCCTAGCGGGGGGGCCCCTTACAATGAGCAGTTCTTC
14	-	TRBV18	-	TRBJ2-7	CASSPRGGLYEQYF	TGTGCCAGCTCACCAAGAGGAGGGCTCTACGAGCAGTACTTC
14	few	TRBV6-1	-	TRBJ1-1	CASSEGGTSLEAFF	TGTGCCAGCAGTGAAGGCGGGACGTCTCTTGAAGCTTTCTTT
13	-	TRBV12-5	-	TRBJ1-2	CASGFRGRNGYTF	TGTGCTAGTGGTTTTCGGGGGAGGAATGGCTACACCTTC
14	-	TRBV30	TRBD1	TRBJ1-1	CAWSPGTVNTEAFF	TGTGCCTGGTCTCCGGGGACAGTTAACACTGAAGCTTTCTTT
14	-	TRBV15	-	TRBJ1-2	CATSVGVYNYGYTF	TGTGCCACCAGTGTAGGGGTTTATAACTATGGCTACACCTTC
14	-	TRBV6-2/TRBV6-3	-	TRBJ2-2	CASSYGTGAGELFF	TGTGCCAGCAGTTACGGCACAGGCGCCGGGGAGCTGTTTTTT
16	-	TRBV7-3	TRBD2	TRBJ2-4	CASSPGTSGAKNIQYF	TGTGCCAGCAGCCCCGGGACTAGTGGGGCCAAAAACATTCAGTACTTC
12	-	TRBV2	-	TRBJ1-2	CASSENRDGYTF	TGTGCCAGCAGTGAAAACAGAGATGGCTACACCTTC
13	-	TRBV6-6	-	TRBJ1-1	CASSHEGRAEAFF	TGTGCCAGCAGTCACGAGGGGAGGGCTGAAGCTTTCTTT
16	-	TRBV5-4	TRBD2	TRBJ2-2	CASSRAYGGATGELFF	TGTGCCAGCAGTCGAGCCTACGGGGGGGCCACCGGGGAGCTGTTTTTT